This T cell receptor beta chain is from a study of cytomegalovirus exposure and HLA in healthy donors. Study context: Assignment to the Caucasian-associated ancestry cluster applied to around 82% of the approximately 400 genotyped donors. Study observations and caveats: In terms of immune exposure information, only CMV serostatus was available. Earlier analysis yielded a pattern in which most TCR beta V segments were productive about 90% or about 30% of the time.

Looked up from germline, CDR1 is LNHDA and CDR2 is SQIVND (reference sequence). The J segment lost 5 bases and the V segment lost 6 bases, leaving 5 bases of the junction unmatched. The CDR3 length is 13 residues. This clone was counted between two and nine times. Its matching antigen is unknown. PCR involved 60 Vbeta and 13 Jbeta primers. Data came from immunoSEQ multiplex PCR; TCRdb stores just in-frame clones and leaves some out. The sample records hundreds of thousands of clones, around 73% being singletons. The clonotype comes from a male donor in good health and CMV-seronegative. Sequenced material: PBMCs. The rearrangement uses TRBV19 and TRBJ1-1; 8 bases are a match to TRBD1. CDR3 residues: CASSQDRVTEAFF. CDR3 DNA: TGTGCCAGTAGCCAGGACAGGGTTACTGAAGCTTTCTTT. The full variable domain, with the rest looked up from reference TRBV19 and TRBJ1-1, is DGGITQSPKYLFRKEGQNVTLSCEQNLNHDAMYWYRQDPGQGLRLIYYSQIVNDFQKGDIAEGYSVSREKKESFPLTVTSAQKNPTAFYLCASSQDRVTEAFFGQGTRLTVV.